This entry lists 27 T cell receptor beta chains sequenced from one sample in a study of blood T cell repertoires in COVID-19. Method: immunoSEQ multiplex PCR; TCRdb's copy keeps in-frame clones and lacks some. The repertoire has 130,000 or so clones, roughly 80% of them found once; the top ten carry 16%. The specimen sequenced was peripheral blood. The receptors here all came from a man aged 50 or older with acute or convalescent COVID-19.

This sequence joins TRBV28 and TRBJ2-2, with 7 bases matching TRBD1. The J segment lost 4 bases and the V segment lost 3 bases, leaving 2 bases of the junction unmatched. The CDR3 has 14 residues. Looked up from germline, CDR1 is MDHEN and CDR2 is SYDVKM. The CDR3 loop reads CASSFPGGTGELFF. The CDR3 DNA is TGTGCCAGCAGTTTCCCAGGGGGCACCGGGGAGCTGTTTTTT.

The genes are TRBV6-5 and TRBJ1-1, with TRBD1 identical over 8 bases. V trimming: 6 bases; J trimming: 4 bases; junction bases outside the gene matches: 10. CDR1 is MNHEY and CDR2 is SVGAGI in the germline V gene. The CDR3 covers 15 residues. As DNA, the CDR3 is TGTGCCAGCAGGGTTCCAGGGGGCGCAGGCACTGAAGCTTTCTTT. It yields the protein CASRVPGGAGTEAFF.

This clone showed up just once. The chain joins TRBV25-1 to TRBJ1-4; no firm D call. This CDR3 contains 14 residues. Between the trimmed V and J ends, which lost 4 bases and 4 bases, there was a span of 10 bases. CDR1 and CDR2 from the germline V gene are MGHDK and SYGVNS. Here the CDR3 reads CASSVGGNNEKLFF. CDR3 nucleotide sequence: TGTGCCAGCAGTGTGGGAGGTAATAATGAAAAACTGTTTTTT.

This clone was seen ten or more times. The rearrangement links TRBV6-5 to TRBJ2-7; D is unresolved. Germline V gene lookup returns CDR1 MNHEY and CDR2 SVGAGI. The CDR3 covers 11 residues. Trimming shortened V by 4 bases and J by 7 bases, and 8 bases separated the two germline ends. CDR3 sequence (DNA): TGTGCCAGCAGTTCCCCTAGGGAGCAGTACGTC. It encodes CASSSPREQYV.

J is TRBJ2-7 and V is TRBV19, with D unclear. Germline V gene lookup returns CDR1 LNHDA and CDR2 SQIVND (reference sequence). Trimming removed 1 base from V and 3 bases from J, with 7 bases in between. This CDR3 comprises 13 residues. In DNA, the CDR3 is TGTGCCAGTAGTATAGCTTTGAGCTACGAGCAGTACGTC. Protein sequence: CASSIALSYEQYV.

The chain uses TRBV2 and TRBJ1-5; weak D call: TRBD1 (5 bases). Per germline, CDR1 SNHLY and CDR2 FYNNEI. Trimming removed 6 bases at V and 6 bases at J, with 15 bases between. This CDR3 contains 14 residues. This chain's CDR3 is CASRGPAVSQPQHF. The CDR3 region has the DNA TGTGCCAGCAGGGGGCCAGCCGTTAGTCAGCCCCAGCATTTT.

CDR3 sequence reads: CASSYDGTGSYEQYV. Written as DNA, the CDR3 is TGTGCCAGCAGTTACGATGGGACAGGGTCCTACGAGCAGTACGTC. This rearrangement joins TRBV6-5 to TRBJ2-7; 9 nucleotides agree with TRBD1. The CDR3 is 15 residues long. CDR1 is MNHEY, CDR2 SVGAGI, per germline. V was clipped by 2 bases and J by 1 base; unmatched bases: 3.

This clone was detected only a few times. V usage is TRBV2 and J usage is TRBJ2-2; 10 positions match TRBD2. The CDR3 length is 18 residues. V was pared by 2 bases and J by 1 base, with 7 bases of the junction left unmatched. Germline V gives CDR1 SNHLY, CDR2 FYNNEI. The CDR3, as DNA: TGTGCCAGCAGTGAATGGTTTAGCGGGGGGCTGAACACCGGGGAGCTGTTTTTT. Translating it yields CASSEWFSGGLNTGELFF.

V is TRBV11-2 and J is TRBJ1-4; 8 bases fit TRBD1. This CDR3 is built from 14 residues. Unmatched junction bases numbered 8, after V lost 6 bases and J lost 8 bases. The germline gives CDR1 SGHAT, CDR2 FQNNGV. The CDR3 reads CASRTSGGLEKLFF. CDR3 coding DNA: TGTGCCAGCAGGACATCAGGGGGCCTAGAAAAACTGTTTTTT.

The CDR3 nucleotides read TGTGCCAGCAGTCAACAGTCCTCTGGAAACACCATATATTTT. Its translation is CASSQQSSGNTIYF. This chain joins TRBV6-2 or TRBV6-3 and TRBJ1-3; unclear D gene. This CDR3 is built from 14 residues. Per germline, CDR1 MNHEY and CDR2 SVGEGT. Trimming took 5 bases from V and 0 from J, leaving 8 bases between them.

V and J are TRBV6-6 and TRBJ1-1, with 9 bases aligning to TRBD1. The CDR3 extends over 13 amino acids. V lost 8 bases and J lost 4; bases outside the gene matches: 5. CDR1 is MNHNY, CDR2 SVGAGI, per germline (reference sequence). CDR3 amino acids: CASGQGKGTEAFF. CDR3 DNA: TGTGCCAGCGGACAGGGGAAAGGCACTGAAGCTTTCTTT.

This sequence joins TRBV5-6 and TRBJ2-1; TRBD2 is a possible D gene (5 bases). Germline V gene sequence: CDR1 SGHDT, CDR2 YYEEEE. Trimming pared 0 bases from V and 7 bases from J, leaving 14 bases between. This CDR3 region has 15 residues. Here the CDR3 reads CASSLETGRGNEQFF. The CDR3 bases are TGTGCCAGCAGCTTGGAAACTGGGAGAGGGAATGAGCAGTTCTTC.

This chain links TRBV12-3 or TRBV12-4 with TRBJ2-1, with D hard to call. Trimming removed 2 bases from V and 8 bases from J, with 7 bases in between. This CDR3 comprises 12 residues. The CDR3 DNA reads TGTGCCAGCAGTTTAAACTTCGATGAGCAGTTCTTC. Its protein is CASSLNFDEQFF.

The rearrangement uses TRBV19 and TRBJ2-7; the D gene is possibly TRBD2 (5 bases). V lost 11 bases and J lost 3, with 14 bases in between. Germline V gene lookup returns CDR1 LNHDA and CDR2 SQIVND (reference sequence). This CDR3 has 12 residues. The CDR3 here is CAQSEESYEQYV. CDR3 sequence (DNA): TGTGCCCAATCGGAGGAGAGCTACGAGCAGTACGTC.

The V call is TRBV3-1 (or the pseudogene TRBV3-2), the J call TRBJ1-1; D is perhaps TRBD1 (5 bases). V lost 4 bases and J lost 1, with 10 bases in between. The CDR3 runs 14 residues. CDR1 and CDR2 from the germline V gene are LGHDT and YNNKEL (reference sequence). This CDR3 reads CASSLVQGNTEAFF. In DNA, the CDR3 is TGTGCCAGCAGCCTAGTCCAGGGGAACACTGAAGCTTTCTTT.

The chain joins TRBV10-3 to TRBJ1-3; TRBD1 is a possible D gene (5 bases). The germline V and J ends were trimmed by 6 bases and 11 bases, with 17 bases remaining between them. CDR3 size: 13 residues. Per the germline V gene, CDR1 is ENHRY and CDR2 is SYGVKD. The CDR3 DNA reads TGTGCCATCAGGCGGGACGCCCGGATCCCCATATATTTT. Amino acids: CAIRRDARIPIYF.

The rearrangement links TRBV15 to TRBJ2-7; 10 bases fit TRBD1. Per the germline V gene, CDR1 is LNHNV and CDR2 is YYDKDF (reference sequence). The length of the CDR3 is 16 residues. V trimming: 5 bases; J trimming: 5 bases; junction bases outside the gene matches: 12. CDR3 sequence (DNA): TGTGCCACCAGCGGATCCGAGGACAGGGGGTTCAACGAGCAGTACTTC. Its protein is CATSGSEDRGFNEQYF.

The CDR3 coding sequence is TGTGCCAGCAGCTACCTCCCGGGACAGAGCTCCTACGAGCAGTACTTC. Its translation is CASSYLPGQSSYEQYF. The chain employs TRBV7-6 and TRBJ2-7, with TRBD1 identical over 7 bases. Germline V gene sequence: CDR1 SGHVS, CDR2 FNYEAQ. The CDR3 runs 16 residues. V trimming: 4 bases; J trimming: 0 bases; junction bases outside the gene matches: 9.

The rearrangement links TRBV28 to TRBJ2-3, with no clear D. Deletions cut 7 bases from V and 8 bases from J, with 13 bases between. This CDR3 has 12 amino acids. Germline assignment: CDR1 MDHEN and CDR2 SYDVKM. The DNA of the CDR3 is TGTGCCAGCATTGTTCCCGGCGGTACGCAGTATTTT. Protein: CASIVPGGTQYF.

This clone appeared a few times. The chain is built from TRBV13 and TRBJ1-2, with D possibly being TRBD1 (5 bases). Per germline, CDR1 PRHDT and CDR2 FYEKMQ (reference sequence). With 0 bases removed from V and 3 bases from J, the gap between germline ends came to 14 bases. The CDR3 is made up of 16 amino acids. The CDR3 sequence is CASSLGRRGGDYGYTF. As DNA, the CDR3 is TGTGCCAGCAGCTTAGGCCGGAGGGGTGGTGACTATGGCTACACCTTC.

This chain links TRBV7-2 with TRBJ2-1; 11 positions agree with TRBD2. V shed 5 bases and J 2 bases; nucleotides not matched to a gene: 2. The CDR3 sequence is 15 residues long. Germline CDR1 reads SGHTA; CDR2 reads FQGNSA. The chain's CDR3 is CASSLSGGAYNEQFF. The CDR3 DNA reads as TGTGCCAGCAGCCTTAGCGGGGGGGCCTACAATGAGCAGTTCTTC.

V usage is TRBV18 and J usage is TRBJ1-2, with TRBD1 matching over 7 bases. The CDR3 is 15 residues long. Germline CDR1 reads KGHSH; CDR2 reads LQKENI. The V gene end was trimmed by 5 bases and the J gene end by 3 bases; junction bases not matched to a gene: 9. The CDR3 DNA reads TGTGCCAGCTCAGAACATGGACAGGCCGACTATGGCTACACCTTC. Encoded protein: CASSEHGQADYGYTF.

The genes are TRBV2 and TRBJ2-7; 8 bases are a match to TRBD1. V shed 0 bases, J shed 4 bases, and the junction held 8 bases outside the gene matches. This CDR3 has 16 residues. Germline CDR1 SNHLY, CDR2 FYNNEI. Here the CDR3 reads CASSEAIGQGAYEQYV. In DNA, the CDR3 is TGTGCCAGCAGTGAAGCGATAGGGCAGGGGGCATACGAGCAGTACGTC.

The chain couples TRBV2 to TRBJ1-2, with a possible D match to TRBD1 (6 bases). The length of the CDR3 is 11 residues. CDR1 is SNHLY, CDR2 FYNNEI, per germline. Trimming pared 2 bases from V and 10 bases from J, leaving 8 bases between. The chain's CDR3 is CASSESGAYTF. The CDR3 DNA reads TGTGCCAGCAGTGAATCAGGGGCCTACACCTTC.

CDR3 sequence reads: CASSRKGGMGNTEAFF. For the CDR3, the DNA is TGTGCCAGCAGTCGAAAGGGGGGGATGGGGAACACTGAAGCTTTCTTT. V gene TRBV6-6 combines with J gene TRBJ1-1, with D tentatively TRBD1 (6 bases). The germline V and J ends were trimmed by 5 bases and 1 base, with 17 bases remaining between them. CDR1 and CDR2 (germline): MNHNY, SVGAGI (reference sequence). CDR3 length equals 16 residues.

This clone was seen a few times. J is TRBJ2-5 and V is TRBV7-6, with D unclear. CDR3 length: 11 amino acids. V lost 5 bases to trimming and J lost 7 bases, with 8 bases between them. Germline CDR1 is SGHVS and CDR2 is FNYEAQ. The CDR3 protein is CASSALGTQYF. The CDR3, as DNA: TGTGCCAGCAGCGCGCTAGGGACCCAGTACTTC. Full variable domain (outside the CDR3, taken from reference TRBV7-6 and TRBJ2-5): GAGVSQSPRYKVTKRGQDVALRCDPISGHVSLYWYRQALGQGPEFLTYFNYEAQQDKSGLPNDRFSAERPEGSISTLTIQRTEQRDSAMYRCASSALGTQYFGPGTRLLVL.

This sequence joins TRBV19 and TRBJ1-2; D not resolved. Between the trimmed V and J ends, which lost 6 bases and 4 bases, there was a span of 9 bases. Germline CDR1 is LNHDA and CDR2 is SQIVND (reference sequence). CDR3 length: 12 residues. The CDR3 sequence: CASRDSAYGYTF. DNA of the CDR3: TGTGCCAGTAGGGACTCAGCCTATGGCTACACCTTC.